This section outlines one T cell receptor (beta chain) sequence together with its context. Its antigen is not known. The table came from immunoSEQ multiplex PCR; TCRdb's copy has only in-frame clones and leaves some out. The table lists 13,000 or so clones, 85% to 90% of them singletons, with approximately 0.7% in the top ten. The CDR3 extends over 15 amino acids. With V trimmed by 2 bases and J by 1 base, 4 bases remained unmatched. The V gene's germline CDR1 is SGHDT and CDR2 YYEEEE. These data come from a study of monozygotic twins with cystic fibrosis. Study background: Library input was approximately 2.7 micrograms of fragmented DNA, with roughly 14 PCR cycles. Findings and caveats of the study: Median Simpson clonality of 0.0095 suggested naive T cells predominated. J usage was most co-twin-similar in 8 of 16 pairs, V in 13. Monozygotic CF twins shared more identical nucleotide clonotypes than unrelated patients.

The sequencing sample was made of blood. The V and J genes are TRBV5-6 and TRBJ1-1; TRBD1 agrees at 8 bases. The receptor comes from a boy between 10 and 17 years old with cystic fibrosis. The CDR3 sequence: CASSFEGQGNTEAFF. As DNA, the CDR3 is TGTGCCAGCAGCTTTGAAGGACAGGGGAACACTGAAGCTTTCTTT.